These T cell receptor beta chains were read from a single sample in a study of molecular identifiers for immune sequencing clone quantification. TCRdb itself ran the PCR reads through MiXCR, one entry per CDR3 protein. The table shows 60,000 to 80,000 distinct CDR3 sequences, with around a sixth occurring only once. The sample was naive CD8+ T cells from blood, with Jurkat cell RNA spiked in. The receptors stem from a human donor in good health. Some libraries in this study had Jurkat cell RNA spiked in. The CDR3 runs from the conserved cysteine through the conserved F or W. A D gene is named only where the DNA matches it firmly. Clone size is stated in some rows and not others, as once, few, many or a class when expanded.

size	D	J	V	CDR3	DNA
many	-	TRBJ1-4	TRBV7-4	CASSLAGGLSATNGKLFF	TGTGCCAGCAGCTTAGCCGGGGGCCTCTCCGCAACTAATGGAAAACTGTTTTTT
many	-	TRBJ2-7	TRBV14	CASSWASGRGSYEQYF	TGTGCCAGCAGCTGGGCTTCGGGACGGGGGTCCTACGAGCAGTACTTC
many	-	TRBJ1-6	TRBV27	CASSVRLGNSPLHF	TGTGCCAGCAGCGTTAGGTTGGGGAATTCACCCCTCCACTTT
few	TRBD2	TRBJ2-2	TRBV4-1	CASSQDPTGGTGELFF	TGCGCCAGCAGCCAAGACCCGACGGGAGGCACCGGGGAGCTGTTTTTT
many	-	TRBJ2-7	TRBV4-1	CASSQERGFSYEQYF	TGCGCCAGCAGCCAAGAAAGGGGGTTTTCCTACGAGCAGTACTTC
many	TRBD2	TRBJ2-3	TRBV4-1	CASSQLAGPDTQYF	TGCGCCAGCAGCCAGCTAGCGGGACCAGATACGCAGTATTTT
many	TRBD2	TRBJ2-3	TRBV13	CASSTRTSGSTQYF	TGTGCCAGCAGCACCCGGACTAGCGGAAGTACGCAGTATTTT
many	-	TRBJ2-7	TRBV19	CASSKYLSGYEQYF	TGTGCCAGTAGTAAGTACCTCTCGGGCTACGAGCAGTACTTC
many	-	TRBJ2-2	TRBV9	CASSPTWDFPNTGELFF	TGTGCCAGCAGCCCAACCTGGGACTTTCCGAACACCGGGGAGCTGTTTTTT
many	-	TRBJ2-3	TRBV20-1	CSASEGYYTDTQYF	TGCAGTGCTAGTGAGGGATATTACACAGATACGCAGTATTTT
-	-	TRBJ2-7	TRBV5-1	CASSLAFGSVYEQYF	TGCGCCAGCAGCTTGGCTTTCGGGAGTGTTTACGAGCAGTACTTC
many	-	TRBJ1-1	TRBV9	CASSVDWQGLNTEAFF	TGTGCCAGCAGCGTAGATTGGCAGGGTTTGAACACTGAAGCTTTCTTT
-	TRBD2	TRBJ2-1	TRBV4-3	CASSQVSLAGVYEQFF	TGCGCCAGCAGCCAAGTCAGTCTAGCGGGAGTGTATGAGCAGTTCTTC
many	-	TRBJ2-1	TRBV3-1	CASSQVRKSYNEQFF	TGTGCCAGCAGCCAAGTTCGGAAATCCTACAATGAGCAGTTCTTC
-	TRBD2	TRBJ2-7	TRBV4-1	CASSGLAGPYEQYF	TGCGCCAGCAGTGGACTAGCGGGACCCTACGAGCAGTACTTC
many	TRBD2	TRBJ2-7	TRBV20-1	CSALLAGFSYEQYF	TGCAGTGCTTTACTAGCGGGATTTTCCTACGAGCAGTACTTC
many	TRBD2	TRBJ2-7	TRBV29-1	CSVRTSGSYEQYF	TGCAGCGTTCGGACTAGCGGGAGTTACGAGCAGTACTTC
many	TRBD1	TRBJ2-7	TRBV28	CASSLETGVIAEQYF	TGTGCCAGCAGTTTAGAGACAGGGGTAATTGCCGAGCAGTACTTC
many	TRBD2	TRBJ2-3	TRBV2	CASSFFVSGEGDTDTQYF	TGTGCCAGCAGTTTTTTTGTTTCGGGGGAGGGAGACACAGATACGCAGTATTTT
many	-	TRBJ2-1	TRBV2	CASSEEDEQFF	TGTGCCAGCAGTGAAGAGGATGAGCAGTTCTTC
many	-	TRBJ2-7	TRBV7-2	CASSLATVEQYF	TGTGCCAGCAGCTTAGCTACGGTTGAGCAGTACTTC
-	TRBD2	TRBJ2-3	TRBV7-2	CASSKSREGPIPKYTDTQYF	TGTGCCAGCAGCAAGTCCCGGGAGGGCCCAATCCCTAAGTACACAGATACGCAGTATTTT
-	-	TRBJ2-7	TRBV6-5	CASSYSKTSWNYEQYF	TGTGCCAGCAGTTACTCGAAAACTAGCTGGAACTACGAGCAGTACTTC
-	-	TRBJ2-7	TRBV27	CASTGLWYTYEQYF	TGTGCCAGCACGGGTCTTTGGTACACCTACGAGCAGTACTTC
few	TRBD1	TRBJ1-1	TRBV12-3/TRBV12-4	CASSSKPGQGMNTEAFF	TGTGCCAGCAGCAGCAAGCCGGGACAGGGGATGAACACTGAAGCTTTCTTT
few	-	TRBJ2-1	TRBV27	CASSYTNSYNEQFF	TGTGCCAGCAGTTATACCAATTCCTACAATGAGCAGTTCTTC
many	TRBD1	TRBJ1-1	TRBV27	CASSLLQGAEAFF	TGTGCCAGCAGTTTATTACAGGGGGCTGAAGCTTTCTTT
many	-	TRBJ2-3	TRBV20-1	CSARDRDSTDTQYF	TGCAGTGCTAGAGACCGGGACAGCACAGATACGCAGTATTTT
-	TRBD1	TRBJ2-2	TRBV9	CASSAYRTGGTGELFF	TGTGCCAGCAGCGCCTACAGGACAGGGGGCACCGGGGAGCTGTTTTTT
many	-	TRBJ2-7	TRBV25-1	CASSEYNRWGRYEQYF	TGTGCCAGCAGTGAATATAATCGGTGGGGCCGCTACGAGCAGTACTTC
-	-	TRBJ2-2	TRBV7-8	CASSRERELFF	TGTGCCAGCAGTAGGGAGAGGGAGCTGTTTTTT
-	-	TRBJ2-3	TRBV5-1	CASSLEVMRGGTTDTQYF	TGCGCCAGCAGCTTGGAGGTTATGCGGGGCGGGACCACAGATACGCAGTATTTT
-	-	TRBJ1-6	TRBV12-3/TRBV12-4	CASSPSGGSPLHF	TGTGCCAGCAGCCCCAGTGGGGGTTCACCCCTCCACTTT
many	TRBD1	TRBJ2-7	TRBV19	CASSTGTANYEQYF	TGTGCCAGTAGTACGGGGACAGCGAACTACGAGCAGTACTTC
many	TRBD2	TRBJ2-1	TRBV30	CAWRGLAELNEQFF	TGTGCCTGGAGGGGACTAGCGGAATTAAATGAGCAGTTCTTC
-	-	TRBJ2-2	TRBV18	CASSPWPSDFPGELFF	TGTGCCAGCTCACCTTGGCCTAGCGATTTCCCCGGGGAGCTGTTTTTT
many	-	TRBJ1-1	TRBV12-5	CASVVGTNTEAFF	TGTGCTAGTGTGGTAGGGACCAACACTGAAGCTTTCTTT
many	TRBD2	TRBJ2-1	TRBV7-9	CASSLDSGSLHEQFF	TGTGCCAGCAGCTTAGACAGCGGGAGTTTACATGAGCAGTTCTTC
few	TRBD1	TRBJ1-6	TRBV7-2	CASSSGTGNSPLHF	TGTGCCAGCAGCAGTGGGACAGGCAATTCACCCCTCCACTTT
many	-	TRBJ2-3	TRBV7-9	CASSSLRNTQYF	TGTGCCAGCAGCTCCCTCCGAAATACGCAGTATTTT
many	-	TRBJ2-7	TRBV6-6	CASSYLHYEQYF	TGTGCCAGCAGTTACTTACACTACGAGCAGTACTTC
many	-	TRBJ2-3	TRBV11-2	CASSLVIASTDTQYF	TGTGCCAGCAGCTTAGTTATCGCTAGCACAGATACGCAGTATTTT
many	TRBD2	TRBJ2-3	TRBV7-2	CASSLIPLAGGPTDTQYF	TGTGCCAGCAGCTTAATCCCGCTAGCGGGAGGTCCCACAGATACGCAGTATTTT
many	TRBD2	TRBJ2-7	TRBV4-1	CASSPPAGGSYEQYF	TGCGCCAGCAGCCCACCAGCGGGAGGTTCCTACGAGCAGTACTTC
-	-	TRBJ2-7	TRBV19	CASSIGGNPYEQYF	TGTGCCAGTAGTATAGGGGGCAACCCCTACGAGCAGTACTTC
many	TRBD2	TRBJ2-3	TRBV10-3	CAIAPRPVAGDPDTQYF	TGTGCCATCGCTCCTCGCCCTGTAGCGGGAGACCCAGATACGCAGTATTTT
many	-	TRBJ2-7	TRBV7-2	CASSWGAEQYF	TGTGCCAGCAGCTGGGGAGCCGAGCAGTACTTC
many	TRBD2	TRBJ2-7	TRBV6-5	CASSVSGRAGVYEQYF	TGTGCCAGCAGTGTTAGCGGGAGGGCGGGGGTCTACGAGCAGTACTTC
many	-	TRBJ2-5	TRBV11-1	CASSLAGPIQPQETQYF	TGTGCCAGCAGCTTAGCGGGACCAATACAACCCCAAGAGACCCAGTACTTC
medium-sized	-	TRBJ2-3	TRBV4-3	CASSQVGGGTDTQYF	TGCGCCAGCAGCCAAGTCGGCGGGGGCACAGATACGCAGTATTTT
few	-	TRBJ1-1	TRBV15	CATTVGVLLGTEAFF	TGTGCCACCACCGTGGGTGTTCTATTGGGCACTGAAGCTTTCTTT
-	TRBD2	TRBJ2-1	TRBV20-1	CSARDLSGSPVNEQFF	TGCAGTGCTAGAGATCTGAGCGGGAGTCCTGTGAATGAGCAGTTCTTC
many	-	TRBJ2-2	TRBV27	CASSFIQGSGTGELFF	TGTGCCAGCAGTTTCATTCAGGGATCGGGCACCGGGGAGCTGTTTTTT
many	TRBD1	TRBJ1-5	TRBV15	CATWDSHSNQPQHF	TGTGCCACCTGGGACAGCCATAGCAATCAGCCCCAGCATTTT
many	-	TRBJ2-3	TRBV6-6	CASRQDLVGTDTQYF	TGTGCCAGCAGACAGGACCTAGTGGGCACAGATACGCAGTATTTT
many	-	TRBJ1-1	TRBV7-6	CAIIGRGTELAEAFF	TGTGCCATAATAGGGCGAGGCACCGAATTGGCTGAAGCTTTCTTT
-	-	TRBJ2-7	TRBV6-2/TRBV6-3	CASSAGRAYEQYF	TGTGCCAGCAGCGCCGGAAGAGCCTACGAGCAGTACTTC